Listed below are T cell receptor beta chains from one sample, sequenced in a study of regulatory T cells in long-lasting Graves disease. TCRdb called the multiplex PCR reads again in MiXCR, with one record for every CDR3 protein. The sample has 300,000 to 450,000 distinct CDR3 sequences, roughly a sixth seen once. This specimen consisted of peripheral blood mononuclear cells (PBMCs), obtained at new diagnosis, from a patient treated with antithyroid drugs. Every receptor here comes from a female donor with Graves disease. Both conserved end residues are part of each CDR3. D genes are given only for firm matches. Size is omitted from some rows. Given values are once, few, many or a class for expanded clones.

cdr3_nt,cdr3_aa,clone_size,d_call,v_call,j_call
TGCGCCAGCACCCAACAAGGGGAGGGCGAGACCCAGTACTTC,CASTQQGEGETQYF,many,TRBD2,TRBV5-1,TRBJ2-5
TGTGCCAGCAGATTTGCGGACACTGAAGCTTTCTTT,CASRFADTEAFF,many,NA,TRBV7-9,TRBJ1-1
TGTGCCACCAGCGTCCAGAGGCAGACTGGGAACTATGGCTACACCTTC,CATSVQRQTGNYGYTF,many,NA,TRBV15,TRBJ1-2
TGCAGTGCTAGCCCCCAGCGGGCCCCATGGACCCAGTACTTC,CSASPQRAPWTQYF,many,NA,TRBV20-1,TRBJ2-5
TGTGCCATCAGCACACAGGGGGATAGCAATCAGCCCCAGCATTTT,CAISTQGDSNQPQHF,many,TRBD1,TRBV10-3,TRBJ1-5
TGTGCCAGCAGCTTAAACTCACAGGGGGCGACCGAGCAGTACTTC,CASSLNSQGATEQYF,few,TRBD1,TRBV7-3,TRBJ2-7
TGTGCCAGTAGTAGCCTCGCGGGGTTGGGCACCTTC,CASSSLAGLGTF,NA,NA,TRBV19,TRBJ1-2
TGTGCCAGCAGCTTTCAAACTAGCTCCTACGAGCAGTACTTC,CASSFQTSSYEQYF,many,NA,TRBV7-2,TRBJ2-7
TGTGCCAGCAGTACCCCCCAGGTGAACACCGGGGAGCTGTTTTTT,CASSTPQVNTGELFF,few,NA,TRBV28,TRBJ2-2
TGTGCCAGCAGCTCATATAATGGCTACACCTTC,CASSSYNGYTF,many,NA,TRBV13,TRBJ1-2
TGTGCCAGCAGCCCCCTAGGGGGCAATGAGCAGTTCTTC,CASSPLGGNEQFF,many,NA,TRBV7-6,TRBJ2-1
TGTGCCAGCAGTGAGGGGACAGGGGAATTCGGTTCACCCCTCCACTTT,CASSEGTGEFGSPLHF,many,TRBD1,TRBV2,TRBJ1-6
TGTGCCAGCGGTCGGGCTAGCGGCACGGGAGAGCAGTACTTC,CASGRASGTGEQYF,many,TRBD2,TRBV6-1,TRBJ2-7
TGTGCCAGCAGAGGACAGGGTATACACACTGAAGCTTTCTTT,CASRGQGIHTEAFF,many,TRBD1,TRBV7-9,TRBJ1-1
TGTGCCAGCAGCCTACGGGACTCTTCCTCCTACGAGCAGTACTTC,CASSLRDSSSYEQYF,many,NA,TRBV11-2,TRBJ2-7
TGTGCCAGCACCAACGAGGGGTCCGGAAACACCATATATTTT,CASTNEGSGNTIYF,many,NA,TRBV2,TRBJ1-3
TGCAGTGGGCGACAGGGCTCCTACAATGAGCAGTTCTTC,CSGRQGSYNEQFF,many,TRBD1,TRBV20-1,TRBJ2-1
TGTGCCAGTAGTATACTTCCGACAGGGGGCCTCGGTCAGAACACTGAAGCTTTCTTT,CASSILPTGGLGQNTEAFF,many,TRBD1,TRBV19,TRBJ1-1
TGTGCCAGCAGCTCCGACGGGGCAGCCGGAAACACCATATATTTT,CASSSDGAAGNTIYF,many,NA,TRBV5-4,TRBJ1-3
TGTGCCAGCAGCCCCCCAGGATACTCGGGGGGAAAATACAATGAGCAGTTCTTC,CASSPPGYSGGKYNEQFF,many,TRBD2,TRBV11-3,TRBJ2-1
TGTGCCAGCACCGCTCGAGGGGGCTACAATGAGCAGTTCTTC,CASTARGGYNEQFF,NA,NA,TRBV6-1,TRBJ2-1
TGTGCCAGCAGTTTATATACAGGCGGAAACTATGGCTACACCTTC,CASSLYTGGNYGYTF,many,NA,TRBV28,TRBJ1-2
TGTGCCAGCAGTCGGGACAGGGAGCGATATGGCTACACCTTC,CASSRDRERYGYTF,few,TRBD1,TRBV6-1,TRBJ1-2
TGTGCCACCACAGGACTAGCGGGAGTCTCTAGGGTTGAGCAGTTCTTC,CATTGLAGVSRVEQFF,NA,TRBD2,TRBV2,TRBJ2-1
TGTGCCAGCAGTCGAGATTTAAACTTAGCGTACTTC,CASSRDLNLAYF,few,NA,TRBV12-3/TRBV12-4,TRBJ2-7
TGTGCCAGCAGTGAAAGCCGGGAAGAGACCCAGTACTTC,CASSESREETQYF,many,NA,TRBV2,TRBJ2-5
TGTGCCAGCAGCTTCCTCCCGGACAGGGTCGTAGTTGAGACCCAGTACTTC,CASSFLPDRVVVETQYF,NA,TRBD1,TRBV7-2,TRBJ2-5
TGTGCCAGCAGCCCCCACGCTAGTTACATAGCGGGGGGGACGTCAGATACGCAGTATTTT,CASSPHASYIAGGTSDTQYF,few,TRBD2,TRBV3-1,TRBJ2-3
TGCGCCAGCAGCCGAGCGACAGGGTCGGGCAATCAGCCCCAGCATTTT,CASSRATGSGNQPQHF,many,TRBD1,TRBV4-1,TRBJ1-5
TGTGCCAGCAGCCGAGGGGGACTAGCGGGACTGAGCGGGGAGCTGTTTTTT,CASSRGGLAGLSGELFF,many,TRBD2,TRBV11-2,TRBJ2-2
TGTGCCAGCAGCTTAGTTGGCAGCTCTGGGGCCAACGTCCTGACTTTC,CASSLVGSSGANVLTF,many,NA,TRBV5-1,TRBJ2-6
TGTGCCAGCAGCCAAGATCTCTTAAGGCTGGCGGGAGTGTGGGGGACATTCTACAATGAGCAGTTCTTC,CASSQDLLRLAGVWGTFYNEQFF,NA,NA,TRBV4-2,TRBJ2-1
TGTGCCATCAGTGGCAACGACCTGGGGTCACCCCTCCACTTT,CAISGNDLGSPLHF,NA,NA,TRBV10-3,TRBJ1-6
TGCAGTGCCCTGATTGAATACGAGCAGTACTTC,CSALIEYEQYF,many,NA,TRBV20-1,TRBJ2-7
TGTGCCAGCAGCTCGGGACAGGGTAGGGATGAGCAGTTCTTC,CASSSGQGRDEQFF,many,TRBD1,TRBV12-3/TRBV12-4,TRBJ2-1
TGCAGCGTTGAAGACTGGTCCAGCGCAGTCTATGGCTACACCTTC,CSVEDWSSAVYGYTF,many,NA,TRBV29-1,TRBJ1-2
TGTGCCAGCAGCTTAGTTGGGGGCGCCACCTCTGGGGCCAACGTCCTGACTTTC,CASSLVGGATSGANVLTF,many,NA,TRBV7-9,TRBJ2-6
TGTGCCAGCAGTGAAGAGTTAGCGGGGGTGCTACTCCTCTACAATGAGCAGTTCTTC,CASSEELAGVLLLYNEQFF,many,TRBD2,TRBV6-2/TRBV6-3,TRBJ2-1
TGTGCCAGCAGTTGGGCCCCAGGGGGAGATGGCTACACCTTC,CASSWAPGGDGYTF,many,TRBD1,TRBV12-3/TRBV12-4,TRBJ1-2
TGTGCCAGCAGTTTATCGAGCGGGATTATTACCTACGAGCAGTACTTC,CASSLSSGIITYEQYF,NA,TRBD2,TRBV28,TRBJ2-7
TGTGCCAGCAGTTTGTCAGGAAGAAACTATGGCTACACCTTC,CASSLSGRNYGYTF,many,NA,TRBV12-3/TRBV12-4,TRBJ1-2
TGTGCCAGCAGCTGGGGGGCACTATCCGCAGATACGCAGTATTTT,CASSWGALSADTQYF,many,NA,TRBV12-3/TRBV12-4,TRBJ2-3
TGTGCCAGCAACGACGAGAACACTGAAGCTTTCTTT,CASNDENTEAFF,many,NA,TRBV12-3/TRBV12-4,TRBJ1-1